This is a list of T cell receptor beta chains from one sample in a study of OX40 agonist ivuxolimab in advanced cancers. Some clones are missing from TCRdb's copy, which holds only in-frame ones; the method was immunoSEQ multiplex PCR. The data hold more than 45,000 clones, with around 86% observed a single time. This sample comprised CD4+ or CD8+ T cells sorted from blood, obtained in a trial of the OX40 agonist ivuxolimab. These receptor sequences come from an adult with an advanced solid tumor such as melanoma, head and neck, liver or kidney cancer. CDR3s include the opening cysteine and the closing phenylalanine or tryptophan.

V | length | CDR3
TRBV2 | 15 | CASRTPSGLGNEQFF
TRBV6-1 | 12 | CASSEQDYGYTF
TRBV2 | 15 | CASSEQGGDAGELFF
TRBV11-1 | 18 | CASSLVFRDSGSSYEQYF
TRBV6-5 | 13 | CASSYYSDTEAFF
TRBV2 | 16 | CASSDVADQAKNIQYF
TRBV5-7 | 13 | CASSLIYPHEAFF
TRBV7-8 | 18 | CASSFVLGNSGRFGTQYF
TRBV5-1 | 16 | CASSLGLPSGANVLTF
TRBV2 | 12 | CASSRLTYEQYF
TRBV15 | 18 | CATSTPRDSFMMNTEAFF
TRBV4-3 | 14 | CASSPSETSYEQYF
TRBV7-9 | 12 | CASSENRDTQYF
TRBV27 | 11 | CASRSFTEAFF
TRBV18 | 13 | CASSPPSTDTQYF
TRBV7-2 | 14 | CASSPPGAQETQYF